The TCR beta chain described here comes from a study of blood T cell repertoires in COVID-19 (dated by TCRdb to about 2020). Study-wide context: The collaborator samples originated in the United States, Italy and Spain and spanned the acute and convalescent phases of COVID-19. The material from the prospective study consisted of cDNA or gDNA derived from T cells, B-cell-depleted T cells, or PBMCs. The dataset comprised deeply sampled blood TCRbeta repertoires from subjects exposed to, actively infected with, or recovered from COVID-19. The repertoires were released in a freely available public database meant as a resource for research on the immune response to SARS-CoV-2. The samples were drawn from the first 160 participants of the ongoing ImmuneRACE study and from roughly 1,300 subjects provided by 6 global collaborators. Nearly every sample came with metadata listing a de-identified subject ID, COVID-19 status, age in years and sex. HLA class I and class II types, where available, came from metadata supplied by the sample provider rather than from assay-based typing. The paper as a whole reports these results and caveats: How much clinical and demographic metadata was included differed by source and by participant, and the metadata was provided uncurated.

TCRbeta CDR3 regions were amplified from genomic DNA using the immunoSEQ Assay, a bias-controlled multiplex PCR. Processing in the source paper ran as follows. Within the assay, amplification of reference gene primers was used to estimate how many nucleated cells each sample contained. Sequence reads were collapsed and filtered to measure the absolute abundance of every unique TCRbeta CDR3 rearrangement. For each sample, productive Simpson clonality was calculated by taking the square root of Simpson's diversity index across productive rearrangements. TCRdb took over this immuneACCESS table, retaining in-frame rearrangements with V and J assigned. Such tables are incomplete; in checked studies, under half of the missing clones stem from an unresolved V gene, and the remainder is unexplained. V, J and clone size reflect that table, while D and trimming were determined from the DNA. Across this sample there are around 220,000 clones, with just over 90% seen only once. The ten top clones hold 1.9% of the sample.

For this clone: This clone's antigen is unknown. No base quality values were provided; no much bigger clone lies one nucleotide off.

Enrolling through a virtual design, the prospective study's participants ranged in age from about 18 to 89 years and lived across 20 to 25 United States geographic areas. To assign participants to cohorts, the prospective study relied on clinical history that participants themselves reported in a screening survey and a study questionnaire. For ImmuneRACE Cohort 3, a participant was defined as recovered based on two consecutive negative NP/OP PCR tests, clearance by a healthcare professional, or resolution of symptoms. In the prospective study, whole blood, serum and a nasopharyngeal or oropharyngeal swab were collected from each participant by mobile phlebotomists. Over a roughly 2-month period, participants in the prospective study had the option of providing additional blood draws and questionnaires. Before DNA extraction, blood samples from the prospective study were shipped at room temperature or frozen.

Including cysteine and phenylalanine, the CDR3 has 18 amino acids. Only the CDR3 part of the read is kept: 54 bases, read in frame from the first base. The germline V gene gives CDR1 as ENHRY and CDR2 as SYGVKD. Trimming accounts for 0 bases at V and 2 bases at J, while the number of junction bases matched to no gene is 13. Sequences were obtained from PBMCs or T cells enriched from blood (not recorded which). In this chain, TRBV10-3 is recombined with TRBJ2-7; 7 central bases correspond to TRBD2. The origin of this receptor is a woman between 18 and 29 years old who had recovered from COVID-19. The nucleotide sequence reads as follows: TGTGCCATCAGTGAGTCGCGGGGGAGGGGACCCCGAGCCTACGAGCAGTACTTC. Translated, it gives CAISESRGRGPRAYEQYF.